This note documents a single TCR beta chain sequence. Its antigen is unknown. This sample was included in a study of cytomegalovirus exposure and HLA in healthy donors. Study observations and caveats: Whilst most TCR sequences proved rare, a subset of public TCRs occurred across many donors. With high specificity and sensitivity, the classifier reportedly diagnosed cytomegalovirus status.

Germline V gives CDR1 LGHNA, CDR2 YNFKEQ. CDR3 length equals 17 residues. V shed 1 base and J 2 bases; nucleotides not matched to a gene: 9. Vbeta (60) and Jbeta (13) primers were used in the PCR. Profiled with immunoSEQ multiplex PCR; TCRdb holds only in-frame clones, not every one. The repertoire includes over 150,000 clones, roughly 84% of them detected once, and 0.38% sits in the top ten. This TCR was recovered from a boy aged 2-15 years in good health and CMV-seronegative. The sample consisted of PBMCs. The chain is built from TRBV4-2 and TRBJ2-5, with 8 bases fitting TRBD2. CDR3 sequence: CASSQGNGAGAQETQYF. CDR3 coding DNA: TGTGCCAGCAGCCAAGGGAATGGAGCGGGAGCTCAAGAGACCCAGTACTTC.